A selection of T cell receptor beta chains follows, all from one sample in a study of blood T cells in healthy people across ages. Each CDR3 protein is one row after TCRdb ran MiXCR on the 5' RACE reads. The sample yields about 640,000 distinct CDR3 sequences, roughly three fifths seen once. Material: blood. These receptors all come from a man in his 60s in good health. CDR3s include the opening cysteine and the closing phenylalanine or tryptophan. D genes are given only for firm matches. Clone size appears in some rows only: once, few, many, or a class for an expanded clone.

V gene: TRBV12-3/TRBV12-4
D gene: .
clone size: .
J gene: TRBJ1-2
CDR3 protein: CASSLTETYYGYTF
CDR3 DNA: TGTGCCAGCAGTTTAACGGAGACCTATTATGGCTACACCTTC

V gene: TRBV29-1
D gene: .
clone size: few
J gene: TRBJ2-1
CDR3 protein: CSVRPSAGVEQFF
CDR3 DNA: TGCAGCGTGAGGCCTAGCGCTGGAGTTGAGCAGTTCTTC

V gene: TRBV20-1
D gene: .
clone size: few
J gene: TRBJ1-2
CDR3 protein: CSAPSPPRDYGYTF
CDR3 DNA: TGCAGTGCGCCAAGTCCCCCCAGAGACTATGGCTACACCTTC

V gene: TRBV3-1
D gene: TRBD1
clone size: few
J gene: TRBJ2-2
CDR3 protein: CASSGTGFTGELFF
CDR3 DNA: TGTGCCAGCAGCGGGACAGGGTTCACCGGGGAGCTGTTTTTT

V gene: TRBV7-2
D gene: .
clone size: few
J gene: TRBJ2-5
CDR3 protein: CASSFNRDPKIQETQYF
CDR3 DNA: TGTGCCAGCAGCTTCAACAGGGACCCGAAGATCCAAGAGACCCAGTACTTC

V gene: TRBV29-1
D gene: TRBD2
clone size: .
J gene: TRBJ2-5
CDR3 protein: CSARGRGGTETQYF
CDR3 DNA: TGCAGCGCCCGAGGACGCGGGGGAACTGAGACCCAGTACTTC

V gene: TRBV12-3/TRBV12-4
D gene: .
clone size: .
J gene: TRBJ1-6
CDR3 protein: CASSWEGNSPLHF
CDR3 DNA: TGTGCCAGCAGTTGGGAGGGCAATTCACCCCTCCACTTT

V gene: TRBV12-3/TRBV12-4
D gene: .
clone size: once
J gene: TRBJ2-1
CDR3 protein: CASRTTRTPYNEQFF
CDR3 DNA: TGTGCCAGCAGAACCACGCGAACCCCTTACAATGAGCAGTTCTTC

V gene: TRBV5-1
D gene: TRBD2
clone size: .
J gene: TRBJ2-3
CDR3 protein: CASSSRLRGGTDTHYF
CDR3 DNA: TGCGCCAGCAGCTCGAGGCTGCGGGGGGGCACAGATACGCATTATTTT

V gene: TRBV20-1
D gene: .
clone size: .
J gene: TRBJ1-5
CDR3 protein: CSASRTGPEQPQHF
CDR3 DNA: TGCAGTGCAAGTAGGACCGGGCCGGAGCAGCCCCAGCATTTT

V gene: TRBV7-2
D gene: .
clone size: .
J gene: TRBJ2-3
CDR3 protein: CASSLHGQGTDTQYF
CDR3 DNA: TGTGCCAGCAGCTTACACGGGCAGGGCACAGATACGCAGTATTTT

V gene: TRBV20-1
D gene: TRBD2
clone size: .
J gene: TRBJ2-5
CDR3 protein: CSALNSGGGQETQYF
CDR3 DNA: TGCAGTGCCCTCAATAGCGGGGGGGGCCAAGAGACCCAGTACTTC

V gene: TRBV20-1
D gene: .
clone size: few
J gene: TRBJ1-5
CDR3 protein: CSASRSQDQPQHF
CDR3 DNA: TGCAGTGCTAGTCGGAGCCAAGATCAGCCCCAGCATTTT

V gene: TRBV6-5
D gene: .
clone size: .
J gene: TRBJ2-5
CDR3 protein: CASSKGVGETQYF
CDR3 DNA: TGTGCCAGCAGCAAAGGAGTGGGAGAGACCCAGTACTTC

V gene: TRBV3-1
D gene: .
clone size: .
J gene: TRBJ2-4
CDR3 protein: CASSQSRGPWNIQYF
CDR3 DNA: TGTGCCAGCAGCCAAAGCCGCGGCCCGTGGAACATTCAGTACTTT

V gene: TRBV18
D gene: .
clone size: .
J gene: TRBJ2-7
CDR3 protein: CASSPSSGYEQYF
CDR3 DNA: TGTGCCAGCTCTCCCTCTTCCGGCTACGAGCAGTACTTC

V gene: TRBV5-1
D gene: .
clone size: .
J gene: TRBJ2-7
CDR3 protein: CASSLGRRRPYEQYF
CDR3 DNA: TGCGCCAGCAGCTTGGGACGGAGGCGACCCTACGAGCAGTACTTC

V gene: TRBV7-2
D gene: .
clone size: once
J gene: TRBJ1-4
CDR3 protein: CASSAASRVNEKLFF
CDR3 DNA: TGTGCCAGCAGCGCCGCATCGAGGGTTAATGAAAAACTGTTTTTT

V gene: TRBV7-8
D gene: .
clone size: .
J gene: TRBJ2-7
CDR3 protein: CASRRDLSSYEQYF
CDR3 DNA: TGTGCCAGCAGAAGGGACTTGAGCTCCTACGAGCAGTACTTC

V gene: TRBV28
D gene: .
clone size: .
J gene: TRBJ1-2
CDR3 protein: CASSQVGNYGYTF
CDR3 DNA: TGTGCCAGCAGCCAGGTGGGGAACTATGGCTACACCTTC

V gene: TRBV12-3/TRBV12-4
D gene: .
clone size: few
J gene: TRBJ1-2
CDR3 protein: CASSKGYGYTF
CDR3 DNA: TGTGCCAGCAGTAAGGGGTATGGCTACACCTTC

V gene: TRBV20-1
D gene: TRBD1
clone size: .
J gene: TRBJ1-2
CDR3 protein: CSARDQKRGGGYTF
CDR3 DNA: TGCAGTGCTAGAGATCAAAAGAGAGGGGGCGGCTACACCTTC

V gene: TRBV12-3/TRBV12-4
D gene: .
clone size: .
J gene: TRBJ1-2
CDR3 protein: CASTKEGQDYGYTF
CDR3 DNA: TGTGCCAGCACTAAAGAGGGGCAAGACTATGGCTACACCTTC

V gene: TRBV20-1
D gene: .
clone size: few
J gene: TRBJ2-6
CDR3 protein: CSATGGRRSGANVLTF
CDR3 DNA: TGCAGTGCTACTGGGGGGAGGCGCTCTGGGGCCAACGTCCTGACTTTC

V gene: TRBV7-9
D gene: .
clone size: .
J gene: TRBJ2-3
CDR3 protein: CASSLLGGGTTDTQYF
CDR3 DNA: TGTGCCAGCAGCTTATTGGGGGGGGGCACAACAGATACGCAGTATTTT

V gene: TRBV20-1
D gene: .
clone size: once
J gene: TRBJ1-5
CDR3 protein: CSARGGGIGGNQPQHF
CDR3 DNA: TGCAGTGCTAGAGGCGGAGGGATAGGGGGCAATCAGCCCCAGCATTTT

V gene: TRBV20-1
D gene: .
clone size: .
J gene: TRBJ2-4
CDR3 protein: CSARPGDIAKNIQYF
CDR3 DNA: TGCAGTGCTAGGCCCGGGGACATCGCCAAAAACATTCAGTACTTC

V gene: TRBV7-8
D gene: .
clone size: .
J gene: TRBJ2-7
CDR3 protein: CASSLGAYGPPYEQYF
CDR3 DNA: TGTGCCAGCAGCTTAGGAGCGTATGGACCTCCCTACGAGCAGTACTTC

V gene: TRBV6-5
D gene: TRBD1
clone size: .
J gene: TRBJ1-6
CDR3 protein: CASSYNPPRDRFGGPLHF
CDR3 DNA: TGTGCCAGCAGTTACAATCCCCCACGGGACAGGTTTGGTGGACCCCTCCACTTT

V gene: TRBV11-2
D gene: .
clone size: many
J gene: TRBJ2-5
CDR3 protein: CASSLDRETQYF
CDR3 DNA: TGTGCCAGCAGCTTAGACCGGGAGACCCAGTACTTC

V gene: TRBV29-1
D gene: .
clone size: few
J gene: TRBJ2-5
CDR3 protein: CSVERHQETQYF
CDR3 DNA: TGCAGCGTTGAGAGACACCAAGAGACCCAGTACTTC

V gene: TRBV5-1
D gene: .
clone size: few
J gene: TRBJ2-3
CDR3 protein: CASSLGSDVPDTQYF
CDR3 DNA: TGCGCCAGCAGCTTGGGCAGCGATGTCCCAGATACGCAGTATTTT

V gene: TRBV7-9
D gene: .
clone size: .
J gene: TRBJ2-6
CDR3 protein: CASSLSPGLAMAGANVLTF
CDR3 DNA: TGTGCCAGCAGCTTAAGCCCGGGTCTGGCTATGGCTGGGGCCAACGTCCTGACTTTC

V gene: TRBV3-1
D gene: TRBD1
clone size: .
J gene: TRBJ2-7
CDR3 protein: CASSQRGGLSYNEQYF
CDR3 DNA: TGTGCCAGCAGCCAGAGAGGGGGCCTCTCCTACAATGAGCAGTACTTC

V gene: TRBV2
D gene: .
clone size: few
J gene: TRBJ1-2
CDR3 protein: CASKKTGPLGYTF
CDR3 DNA: TGTGCCAGCAAGAAAACAGGGCCGCTTGGCTACACCTTC

V gene: TRBV29-1
D gene: .
clone size: few
J gene: TRBJ1-2
CDR3 protein: CSVASRAGYTF
CDR3 DNA: TGCAGCGTCGCATCCAGGGCTGGCTACACCTTC

V gene: TRBV21-1
D gene: .
clone size: .
J gene: TRBJ2-4
CDR3 protein: CASSKEEGRAKNIQYF
CDR3 DNA: TGTGCCAGCAGCAAAGAAGAAGGCCGAGCCAAAAACATTCAGTACTTC

V gene: TRBV4-2
D gene: TRBD2
clone size: few
J gene: TRBJ2-1
CDR3 protein: CASSQEWRGAGSYNEQFF
CDR3 DNA: TGTGCCAGCAGCCAAGAGTGGCGGGGGGCAGGCTCCTACAATGAGCAGTTCTTC

V gene: TRBV12-3/TRBV12-4
D gene: .
clone size: .
J gene: TRBJ2-7
CDR3 protein: CASSFPRDGSYEQYF
CDR3 DNA: TGTGCCAGCAGTTTCCCAAGGGACGGATCCTACGAGCAGTACTTC

V gene: TRBV6-1
D gene: .
clone size: .
J gene: TRBJ2-1
CDR3 protein: CASNLGHLRSNEQFF
CDR3 DNA: TGTGCCAGCAACCTCGGACACCTTCGGTCCAATGAGCAGTTCTTC

V gene: TRBV7-9
D gene: TRBD1
clone size: .
J gene: TRBJ2-4
CDR3 protein: CASSSYRDSKNIQYF
CDR3 DNA: TGTGCCAGCAGCTCGTACCGGGACAGTAAAAACATTCAGTACTTC

V gene: TRBV5-6
D gene: .
clone size: .
J gene: TRBJ2-7
CDR3 protein: CASLLRGGYYEQYF
CDR3 DNA: TGTGCCAGCCTTTTGCGGGGAGGCTACTACGAGCAGTACTTC

V gene: TRBV6-5
D gene: .
clone size: once
J gene: TRBJ2-7
CDR3 protein: CASSFSSGPPTYEQYF
CDR3 DNA: TGTGCCAGCAGTTTCTCCTCCGGGCCCCCCACCTACGAGCAGTACTTC

V gene: TRBV10-3
D gene: TRBD1
clone size: .
J gene: TRBJ1-3
CDR3 protein: CAITPGQGNTIYF
CDR3 DNA: TGTGCCATCACCCCGGGACAGGGAAACACCATATATTTT

V gene: TRBV19
D gene: .
clone size: .
J gene: TRBJ2-2
CDR3 protein: CAGSKGGAGELFF
CDR3 DNA: TGTGCCGGTAGTAAAGGCGGGGCCGGGGAGCTGTTTTTT

V gene: TRBV11-2
D gene: .
clone size: .
J gene: TRBJ2-7
CDR3 protein: CASSSQGIIYEQYF
CDR3 DNA: TGTGCCAGCAGCAGCCAGGGGATAATCTACGAGCAGTACTTC